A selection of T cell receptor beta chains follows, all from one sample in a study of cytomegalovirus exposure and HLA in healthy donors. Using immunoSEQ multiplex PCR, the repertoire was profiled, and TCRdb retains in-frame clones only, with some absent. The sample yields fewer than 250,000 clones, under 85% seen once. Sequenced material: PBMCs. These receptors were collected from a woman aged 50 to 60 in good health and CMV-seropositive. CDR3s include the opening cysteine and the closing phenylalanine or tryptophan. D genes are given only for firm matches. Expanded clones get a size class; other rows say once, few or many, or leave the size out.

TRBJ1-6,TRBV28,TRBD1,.,CASSLVDRGNSPLHF,TGTGCCAGCAGTTTAGTGGACAGGGGAAATTCACCCCTCCACTTT
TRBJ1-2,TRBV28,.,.,CASIHRANYGYTF,TGTGCCAGCATTCACAGGGCTAACTATGGCTACACCTTC
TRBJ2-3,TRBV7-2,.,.,CASSPRQTSWTDTQYF,TGTGCCAGCAGCCCAAGGCAGACTAGTTGGACAGATACGCAGTATTTT
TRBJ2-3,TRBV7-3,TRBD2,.,CASSPPGGGGSTDTQYF,TGTGCCAGCAGCCCCCCCGGCGGGGGGGGATCCACAGATACGCAGTATTTT
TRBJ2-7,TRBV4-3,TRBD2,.,CASSQGRGDSSYEQYF,TGCGCCAGCAGCCAAGGGCGGGGGGACTCCTCCTACGAGCAGTACTTC
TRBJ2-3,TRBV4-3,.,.,CASSRRVTGSSTDTQYF,TGCGCCAGCAGCCGACGTGTCACAGGGTCGAGCACAGATACGCAGTATTTT
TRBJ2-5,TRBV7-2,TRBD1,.,CASSPRRGPETQYF,TGTGCCAGCAGCCCAAGAAGGGGGCCGGAGACCCAGTACTTC
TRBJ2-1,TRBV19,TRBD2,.,CASPPPGGISTNEQFF,TGTGCCAGTCCCCCCCCGGGGGGAATATCGACCAATGAGCAGTTCTTC
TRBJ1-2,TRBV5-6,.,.,CASSWNGGGGYGYTF,TGTGCCAGCAGCTGGAACGGGGGAGGAGGCTATGGCTACACCTTC
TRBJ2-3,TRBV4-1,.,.,CASSQDIIGTDTQYF,TGCGCCAGCAGCCAAGATATAATTGGCACAGATACGCAGTATTTT
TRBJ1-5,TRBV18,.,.,CASSGSYSNQPQHF,TGTGCCAGCTCGGGGAGTTATAGCAATCAGCCCCAGCATTTT
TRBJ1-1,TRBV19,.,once,CASSKGGENTEAFF,TGTGCCAGTAGTAAAGGAGGTGAGAACACTGAAGCTTTCTTT
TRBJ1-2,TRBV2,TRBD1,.,CASRDSIRQGWYGYTF,TGTGCCAGCAGAGATTCCATTCGACAGGGATGGTATGGCTACACCTTC
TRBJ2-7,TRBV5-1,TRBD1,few,CASSWDSSYEQYF,TGCGCCAGCAGCTGGGACAGCTCCTACGAGCAGTACTTC
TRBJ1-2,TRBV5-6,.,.,CASSPAAGGEQLYGYTF,TGTGCCAGCAGCCCTGCAGCGGGGGGCGAACAACTGTATGGCTACACCTTC
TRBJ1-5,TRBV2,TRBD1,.,CASSYDRGYNQPQHF,TGTGCCAGCAGTTATGACAGGGGATACAATCAGCCCCAGCATTTT
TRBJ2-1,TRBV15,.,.,CATSSPNPGSNEQFF,TGTGCCACCAGCAGCCCAAACCCGGGTTCGAATGAGCAGTTCTTC
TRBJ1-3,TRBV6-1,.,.,CASSESVWITIYF,TGTGCCAGCAGTGAAAGCGTATGGATCACCATATATTTT
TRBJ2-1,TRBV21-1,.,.,CASSARWWEGDSYNEQFF,TGTGCCAGCAGCGCCCGATGGTGGGAGGGGGACTCCTACAATGAGCAGTTCTTC
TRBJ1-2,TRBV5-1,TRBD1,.,CATGTGGSESGYTF,TGCGCCACCGGGACAGGGGGGTCGGAAAGCGGCTACACCTTC